Listed here are 17 T cell receptor beta chains from one sample, sequenced in a study of molecular identifiers for immune sequencing clone quantification. Each CDR3 protein is one row after TCRdb ran MiXCR on the PCR reads. The sample lists tens of thousands of distinct CDR3 sequences, 15% to 20% seen once, with around 0.91% in the top ten. Input material: naive CD8+ T cells from blood, with Jurkat cell RNA spiked in. The subset: FACS-sorted CD8+CD4-CCR7+CD45RA+ naive T cells. All receptors come from a human donor in good health. Some libraries in this study had Jurkat cell RNA spiked in.

This clonotype appeared a few times. The chain carries TRBV10-3 and TRBJ2-1; D is unresolved. The CDR3 length is 16 residues. V lost 3 bases and J lost 4, with 16 bases in between. The germline V gene has CDR1 ENHRY and CDR2 SYGVKD. This chain's CDR3 is CAISDQIGSRYNEQFF. In DNA form, the CDR3 reads TGTGCCATCAGTGACCAGATCGGTAGCCGTTACAATGAGCAGTTCTTC.

In this sample, this clonotype turned up a few times. A much larger clone lies a single base off, so this may be a read error. V usage is TRBV30 and J usage is TRBJ2-5; 8 nucleotides agree with TRBD1. In germline, CDR1 is GTSNPN, CDR2 SVGIG (reference sequence). CDR3 size: 14 residues. The CDR3: CAWNLGQGLEAQYF. CDR3 nucleotides: TGTGCCTGGAATCTAGGACAGGGCCTAGAGGCCCAGTACTTC.

This clonotype showed up just once. The V gene is TRBV4-2, the J gene TRBJ2-5; D uncertain. In germline, CDR1 is LGHNA, CDR2 YNFKEQ. V was clipped by 0 bases and J by 5 bases, with 13 bases between them. The CDR3 length is 15 residues. Here the CDR3 reads CASSQDPIDAETQYF. As DNA, the CDR3 is TGTGCCAGCAGCCAAGATCCGATAGACGCTGAGACCCAGTACTTC.

As to this clonotype: Mismatch with germline at one junction end may stem from a read error. The chain joins TRBV9 to TRBJ2-3, with 10 positions matching TRBD2. The CDR3 length is 17 residues. CDR1 and CDR2 from the germline V gene are SGDLS and YYNGEE. CDR3 loop: CASSVPSGGETTDTLYF. The DNA for the CDR3 is TGTGCCAGCAGCGTGCCTAGCGGGGGCGAGACCACAGACACGCTGTATTTT.

Ten or more counts support this clonotype. The rearrangement joins TRBV7-9 to TRBJ1-5; 9 bases match TRBD1. The CDR3 loop spans 15 amino acids. V was pared by 0 bases and J by 5 bases, with 2 bases of the junction left unmatched. Germline-derived CDR1 and CDR2 are SEHNR and FQNEAQ (reference sequence). CDR3 amino acids: CASSLATGGDQPQHF. CDR3 DNA sequence: TGTGCCAGCAGCTTAGCGACAGGGGGAGATCAGCCCCAGCATTTT.

Ten or more counts support this clonotype. The chain couples TRBV7-9 to TRBJ2-7; 7 bases line up with TRBD2. The V gene end was trimmed by 5 bases and the J gene end by 7 bases; junction bases not matched to a gene: 8. CDR1 and CDR2 from the germline V gene are SEHNR and FQNEAQ (reference sequence). This CDR3 has 13 residues. The CDR3 loop is CASSRDYLGEQYF. The CDR3 DNA sequence: TGTGCCAGCAGCCGGGACTACTTGGGTGAGCAGTACTTC.

The table lists this clonotype with many counts. The chain has TRBV6-5 and TRBJ2-2; tentative D call: TRBD1 (5 bases). Germline CDR1 reads MNHEY; CDR2 reads SVGAGI. V lost 0 bases to trimming and J lost 5 bases, with 10 bases between them. This CDR3 region has 15 residues. For the CDR3, the DNA is TGTGCCAGCAGTTACTCCGACAGTGTGACCGGGGAGCTGTTTTTT. Its protein product is CASSYSDSVTGELFF.

This clonotype has ten or more counts. The chain carries TRBV29-1 and TRBJ2-2; 8 bases are a match to TRBD1. Germline V gene lookup returns CDR1 SQVTM and CDR2 ANQGSEA. Unmatched junction bases numbered 12, after V lost 5 bases and J lost 4 bases. The CDR3 contains 16 residues. The CDR3 nucleotides are TGCAGCGTTACGACGTCGGACAGGGACGTCACCGGGGAGCTGTTTTTT. This codes for CSVTTSDRDVTGELFF.

There are many counts of this clonotype. V is TRBV7-9 and J is TRBJ1-2; D unresolved. V shed 5 bases and J shed 4 bases, with 17 bases lying between them. CDR1 is SEHNR, CDR2 FQNEAQ, per germline (reference sequence). This CDR3 is 15 amino acids long. DNA of the CDR3: TGTGCCAGCAGCCCCCCCGGCTCCAGCGGCTATGGCTACACCTTC. Amino acid sequence: CASSPPGSSGYGYTF. Complete variable domain (other parts from reference TRBV7-9 and TRBJ1-2): DTGVSQNPRHKITKRGQNVTFRCDPISEHNRLYWYRQTLGQGPEFLTYFQNEAQLEKSRLLSDRFSAERPKGSFSTLEIQRTEQGDSAMYLCASSPPGSSGYGYTFGSGTRLTVV.

This clonotype was detected ten times or more. The CDR3 spells CASSPDSNEKLFF. The CDR3 DNA is TGTGCCAGCAGCCCTGACAGTAATGAAAAACTGTTTTTT. V and J are TRBV5-4 and TRBJ1-4; tentatively, D is TRBD1 (5 bases). The CDR3 covers 13 residues. With 4 bases removed from V and 4 bases from J, the gap between germline ends came to 8 bases. The germline CDR1 and CDR2 sequences are SGHNT and YYREEE (reference sequence).

The rearrangement links TRBV6-2 or TRBV6-3 to TRBJ2-1; D uncertain. The CDR3 consists of 19 residues. V was shortened by 7 bases and J by 0 bases, with 25 bases between the two germline ends. Germline loops: CDR1 MNHEY, CDR2 SVGEGT. The DNA of the CDR3 is TGTGCCAGCAATGAACCGGGCCCGGGCAGCCTTCTCTCCTACAATGAGCAGTTCTTC. Translated, it gives CASNEPGPGSLLSYNEQFF.

This clonotype was counted at least ten times. The rearrangement joins TRBV7-6 to TRBJ2-3; D tentatively fits TRBD1 or TRBD2 (6 bases each). Germline CDR1 reads SGHVS; CDR2 reads FNYEAQ. The CDR3 loop spans 14 amino acids. Trimming removed 3 bases from V and 2 bases from J, with 9 bases in between. The CDR3 protein is CASSLGGHTDTQYF. CDR3 coding DNA: TGTGCCAGCAGCTTGGGGGGACACACAGATACGCAGTATTTT.

The chain carries TRBV7-8 and TRBJ2-7, with TRBD1 matching 8 bases. This CDR3 has 17 amino acids. V trimming: 5 bases; J trimming: 6 bases; junction bases outside the gene matches: 18. CDR1 is SGHVS and CDR2 is FQNEAQ in the germline V gene. The chain's CDR3 is CASSPRGAGGSSFEQYF. CDR3 bases: TGTGCCAGCAGCCCTCGGGGAGCAGGGGGCTCATCGTTCGAGCAGTACTTC.

The table lists this clonotype with many counts. The chain joins TRBV29-1 to TRBJ1-1; D is undetermined. Deletions cut 4 bases from V and 5 bases from J, with 5 bases between. CDR3 length: 10 amino acids. Germline CDR1 and CDR2: SQVTM and ANQGSEA. The CDR3 DNA follows: TGCAGCGTTGCTTGGACTGAAGCTTTCTTT. As protein: CSVAWTEAFF.

This clonotype was detected many times. The chain employs TRBV19 and TRBJ2-7, with 10 bases fitting TRBD1. Germline values: CDR1 LNHDA, CDR2 SQIVND (reference sequence). The CDR3 contains 15 residues. Losses at the gene ends were 5 bases for V and 3 bases for J; bases not matched to a gene: 7. The CDR3: CASSVGQGIRYEQYF. CDR3 in DNA: TGTGCCAGTAGTGTGGGACAGGGGATACGCTACGAGCAGTACTTC.

This clonotype was seen repeatedly, ten times or more. The CDR3 reads CASSDMNTEAFF. CDR3 nucleotide sequence: TGTGCCAGCAGCGATATGAACACTGAAGCTTTCTTT. J is TRBJ1-1 and V is TRBV7-9; D call uncertain. Germline values: CDR1 SEHNR, CDR2 FQNEAQ (reference sequence). This CDR3 region has 12 residues. V was trimmed by 5 bases and J by 0 bases, leaving 4 bases between them.

The table lists this clonotype with many counts. DNA of the CDR3: TGTGCCAGCAGCTCGCCGCTAGCGGGGAACAGCAATGAGCAGTTCTTC. Its translation: CASSSPLAGNSNEQFF. The chain uses TRBV7-9 and TRBJ2-1; TRBD2 agrees at 9 bases. V gave up 4 bases and J gave up 6 bases; unmatched junction bases: 10. The germline gives CDR1 SEHNR, CDR2 FQNEAQ (reference sequence). The length of the CDR3 is 16 residues.